The T cell receptor beta chain described here comes from a study of CD8 T cells in ankylosing spondylitis (TCRdb year 2017). Broadly, across the study: The study profiled T cell receptor beta repertoires in healthy donors and ankylosing spondylitis patients to find disease-linked TCR variants. Samples of peripheral blood were taken, and for ankylosing spondylitis patients, synovial fluid was collected as well. The whole study cohort included roughly 110 healthy donors and 25 or so ankylosing spondylitis patients. Broader findings and caveats from the paper: The disease-linked clones showed a CD8+ phenotype and occurred at relatively low frequencies in peripheral blood. Some motif variants had previously been reported in the synovial fluid and blood of reactive arthritis patients, which suggests shared mechanisms of disease initiation. Blood from ankylosing spondylitis patients appeared to be characterized by a TCR beta motif composed of under ten highly homologous amino acid variants. The disease-linked clones were reported as significantly enriched in matched synovial fluid samples from ankylosing spondylitis patients.

Data came from an Illumina HiSeq 2500. Quantitative 5'-RACE with molecular barcodes was used to prepare TCR beta libraries. In the original analysis: A new computational method based on a probabilistic model of VDJ rearrangement was used to identify disease-linked TCR variants. TCRdb reprocessing: public reads trimmed at Q25 with fastp, clones called with MiXCR, in-frame beta chains kept. For every CDR3 protein sequence, its rows merge into one entry that carries the most common genes and DNA. What appears here as the V and J calls and clone size reflects TCRdb's work, not the paper's. The sample profile shows around 300,000 distinct CDR3 sequences; 14% to 15% of them were found once. Of the sample, approximately 1.1% falls within the top ten clones. A few counts support this clonotype. This receptor's antigen is unknown. Base qualities are missing; no much larger clone stands one base away. The TCR was taken from a male donor with ankylosing spondylitis or in good health (not recorded which). The sequenced sample consisted of blood, either unsorted or a sorted T cell fraction (not recorded which).

The nucleotide sequence reads as follows: TGCAGCGTTGAAGAGGGTACCCGGAAGCAGTACTTC. Translated, it reads CSVEEGTRKQYF. The chain uses TRBV29-1 and TRBJ2-7; the D gene cannot be named for sure. CDR3 length: 12 amino acids, cysteine to phenylalanine. Only the CDR3 DNA stays, 36 bases, in frame from base 1. V drops 0 bases and J drops 8 bases, leaving 11 bases in between. From a lookup of the germline V gene, CDR1 and CDR2 are SQVTM and ANQGSEA.